This T cell receptor (beta chain) was sequenced in a study of beta chain features in type 1 diabetes. Study-wide results and caveats: Researchers report that Type 1 diabetes patients had moderately but significantly shorter TCRB CDR3s across all four CD4+ subsets. A pattern of fewer insertions and more deletions at VDJ junctions was seen in type 1 diabetes patients.

This clone was picked up a small number of times. Its matching antigen is unknown. Expressed TCRB transcripts got sequenced, as all isolated RNA was reverse transcribed. Measured with immunoSEQ multiplex PCR; TCRdb has only the in-frame clones, and not every one. The table shows approximately 250,000 clones, with approximately 10% occurring only once. Sequenced material: naive CD4+ T cells from blood. The receptor was isolated from a man younger than 45 with type 1 diabetes.

CDR3 protein: CSVPTGKNTEAFF. The CDR3 DNA follows: TGCAGCGTTCCGACAGGGAAGAACACTGAAGCTTTCTTT. The chain combines TRBV29-1 with TRBJ1-1, with TRBD1 matching over 7 bases. The CDR3 sequence is 13 residues long. The V gene's germline CDR1 is SQVTM and CDR2 ANQGSEA. J lost 1 base, V lost 5 bases, and 4 bases had no gene match.